This T cell receptor (beta chain) was profiled in a study of cytomegalovirus exposure and HLA in healthy donors (dated 2017 in TCRdb). Describing the broader study: According to a later analysis, the roughly 120 validation repertoires were produced on the same platform as the 666 repertoires of the first cohort. The aim of the study was to test whether cataloging public T cell receptors could identify signatures of past pathogen exposure. The study combined high-throughput TCR immunosequencing, statistical association of individual TCRs with disease status, and machine learning to predict cytomegalovirus infection status. Along with the 666-subject first cohort, a separate validation cohort of over a hundred different subjects was used.

Donors formed part of the validation cohort, which comprised 120 subjects and was distinct from the first cohort of 550 to 850 subjects. Relative to germline, V is missing 5 bases and J is missing 0 bases, with 15 bases of the junction outside any gene match. Via the germline V gene, CDR1 is SQVTM and CDR2 ANQGSEA. From the cysteine through the phenylalanine, the CDR3 covers 17 amino acids. Of the read, only the CDR3 DNA is kept; its 51 bases are in frame from base 1. General findings and caveats noted by the study authors: The authors suggested that the approach could potentially be generalized to other disease states and immunological phenotypes. The validation cohort had no HLA typing available for a later analysis, so co-occurrence within that cohort was assessed over all 120 or so repertoires. The classifier was reported to diagnose cytomegalovirus status with high specificity and sensitivity in both the original and validation cohorts. Subsequent analysis determined that TCRs grouped into clusters in the first cohort also showed a tendency toward co-occurrence across the approximately 120 validation repertoires, and 90% to 95% of cluster scores exceeded 0. Most TCR sequences were seen in very few donors, while some public TCRs were found in many individuals. Three of the identified cytomegalovirus-associated TCR beta chains were confirmed in vitro to be specific for cytomegalovirus antigens. The study gave a list of over 150 TCR beta chains associated with cytomegalovirus.

Libraries were made using the immunoSEQ multiplex PCR assay. The paper's data handling went like this. A statistical classification framework was developed to diagnose cytomegalovirus status using the catalog of TCR beta chain sequences. What TCRdb holds here is the immuneACCESS table cut down to in-frame rearrangements. Part of the clones is not present; checked against another copy, under half of the missing clones reflect an unresolved V gene, and the others are unexplained. The V and J calls and clone size are taken from that table; D and trimming were inferred from the DNA. The sample table holds about 98,000 clones, of which roughly 87% were seen once. Around 6% of the sample comes from the top ten. With regard to this clone: The antigen it binds to is not known. Base qualities were left out, and no much larger clone turns up one base away.

Sequencing was carried out using PBMCs. This TCR derives from a man younger than 35 in good health and CMV-seropositive. The chain is assembled from TRBV29-1 and TRBJ1-1, with 7 central nucleotides matching TRBD1. The DNA sequence follows: TGCAGCGTTTTCGGGGACAGCCATAAAGATCTGAACACTGAAGCTTTCTTT. Translated, it reads CSVFGDSHKDLNTEAFF. Here the CDR3 is joined to the reference TRBV29-1 and TRBJ1-1 genes, and the full variable domain is: SAVISQKPSRDICQRGTSLTIQCQVDSQVTMMFWYRQQPGQSLTLIATANQGSEATYESGFVIDKFPISRPNLTFSTLTVSNMSPEDSSIYLCSVFGDSHKDLNTEAFFGQGTRLTVV.